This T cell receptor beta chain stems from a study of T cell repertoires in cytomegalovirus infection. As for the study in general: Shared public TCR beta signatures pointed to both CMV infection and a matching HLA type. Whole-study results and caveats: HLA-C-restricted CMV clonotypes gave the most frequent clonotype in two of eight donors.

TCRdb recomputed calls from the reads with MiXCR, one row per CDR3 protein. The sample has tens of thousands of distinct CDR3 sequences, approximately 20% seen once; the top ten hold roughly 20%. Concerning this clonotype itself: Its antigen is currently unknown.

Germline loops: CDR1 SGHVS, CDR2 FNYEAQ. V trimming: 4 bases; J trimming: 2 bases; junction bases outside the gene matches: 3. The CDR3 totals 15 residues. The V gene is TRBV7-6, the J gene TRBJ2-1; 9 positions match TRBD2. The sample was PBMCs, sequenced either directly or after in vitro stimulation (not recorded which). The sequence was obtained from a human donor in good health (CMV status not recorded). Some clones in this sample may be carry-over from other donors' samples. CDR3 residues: CASSSAGGPYNEQFF. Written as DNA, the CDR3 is TGTGCCAGCAGCTCGGCGGGAGGGCCCTACAATGAGCAGTTCTTC.